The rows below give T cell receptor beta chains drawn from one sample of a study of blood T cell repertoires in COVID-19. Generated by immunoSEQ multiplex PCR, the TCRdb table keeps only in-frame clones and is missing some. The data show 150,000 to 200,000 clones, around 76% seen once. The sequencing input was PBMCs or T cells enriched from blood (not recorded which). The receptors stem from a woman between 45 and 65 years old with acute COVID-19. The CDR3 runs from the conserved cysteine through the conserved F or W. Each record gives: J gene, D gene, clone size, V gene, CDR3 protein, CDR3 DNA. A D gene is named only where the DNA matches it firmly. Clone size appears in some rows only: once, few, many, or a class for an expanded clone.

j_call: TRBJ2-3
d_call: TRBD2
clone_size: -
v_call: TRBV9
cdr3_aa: CASSLDSGGALNTQYF
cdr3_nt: TGTGCCAGCAGCCTGGATAGCGGGGGGGCCTTAAATACGCAGTATTTT

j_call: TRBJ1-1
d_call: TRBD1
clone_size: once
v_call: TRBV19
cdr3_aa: CASNDRGRRTEAFF
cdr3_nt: TGTGCCAGTAATGACAGGGGGCGTCGCACTGAAGCTTTCTTT

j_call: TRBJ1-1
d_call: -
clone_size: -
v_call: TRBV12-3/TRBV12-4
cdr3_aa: CASSVRGSAFF
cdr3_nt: TGTGCCAGCAGTGTGCGGGGGAGCGCTTTCTTT

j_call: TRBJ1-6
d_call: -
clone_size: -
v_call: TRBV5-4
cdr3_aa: CASSLGTGRNNSPLHF
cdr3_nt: TGTGCCAGCAGCTTAGGAACAGGACGAAATAATTCACCCCTCCACTTT

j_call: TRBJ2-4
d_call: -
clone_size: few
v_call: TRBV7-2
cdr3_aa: CASSPTTLYIQYF
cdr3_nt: TGTGCCAGCAGCCCCACTACTCTCTACATTCAGTACTTC

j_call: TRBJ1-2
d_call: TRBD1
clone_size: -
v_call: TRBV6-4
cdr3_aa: CASRGGTGSDYGYTF
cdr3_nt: TGTGCCAGCAGGGGGGGGACAGGGTCGGACTATGGCTACACCTTC

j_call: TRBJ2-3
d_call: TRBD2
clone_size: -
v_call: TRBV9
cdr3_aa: CASSVAGGADTQYF
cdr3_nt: TGTGCCAGCAGCGTAGCGGGGGGGGCAGATACGCAGTATTTT

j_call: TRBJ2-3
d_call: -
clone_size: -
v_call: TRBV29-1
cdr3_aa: CSGTGVEVDTQYF
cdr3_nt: TGCAGCGGTACGGGGGTAGAGGTAGATACGCAGTATTTT

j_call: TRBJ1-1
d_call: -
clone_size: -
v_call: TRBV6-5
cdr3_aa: CASSYGGSGTEAFF
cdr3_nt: TGTGCCAGCAGTTACGGGGGCTCGGGAACTGAAGCTTTCTTT

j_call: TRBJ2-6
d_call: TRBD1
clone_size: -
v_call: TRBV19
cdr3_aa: CASSTPGGSGANVLTF
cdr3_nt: TGTGCCAGTAGTACCCCAGGGGGCTCTGGGGCCAACGTCCTGACTTTC

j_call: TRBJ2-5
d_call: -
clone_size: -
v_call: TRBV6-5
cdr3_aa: CASSYSRRSAETQYF
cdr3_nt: TGTGCCAGCAGTTACTCCCGGAGATCTGCGGAGACCCAGTACTTC

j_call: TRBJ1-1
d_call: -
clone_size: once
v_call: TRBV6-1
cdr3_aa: CASSEGNTGLNTEAFF
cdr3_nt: TGTGCCAGCAGTGAAGGGAACACAGGGCTGAACACTGAAGCTTTCTTT

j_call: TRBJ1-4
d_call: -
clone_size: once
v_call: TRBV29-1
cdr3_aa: CSAGVTNEKLFF
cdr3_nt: TGCAGCGCAGGGGTTACTAATGAAAAACTGTTTTTT

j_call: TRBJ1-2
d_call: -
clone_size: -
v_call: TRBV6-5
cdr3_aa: CASGRERGYTF
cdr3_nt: TGTGCCAGCGGCCGGGAACGTGGCTACACCTTC

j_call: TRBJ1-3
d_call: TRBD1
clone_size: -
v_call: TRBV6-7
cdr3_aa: CASSQPGQGAENTIYF
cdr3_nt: TGTGCCAGCAGTCAGCCGGGACAGGGGGCGGAAAACACCATATATTTT

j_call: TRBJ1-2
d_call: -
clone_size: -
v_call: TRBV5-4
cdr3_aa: CASIVGGGYTF
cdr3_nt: TGTGCCAGCATCGTGGGAGGGGGCTACACCTTC

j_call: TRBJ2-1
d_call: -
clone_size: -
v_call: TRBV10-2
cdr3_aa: CASSESKAGWVQFF
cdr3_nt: TGCGCCAGCAGTGAGTCGAAGGCGGGCTGGGTGCAGTTCTTC

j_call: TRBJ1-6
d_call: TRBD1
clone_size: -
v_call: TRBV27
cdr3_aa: CASSTGTGGSYNSPLHF
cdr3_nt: TGTGCCAGCAGCACGGGGACAGGGGGCTCCTATAATTCACCCCTCCACTTT

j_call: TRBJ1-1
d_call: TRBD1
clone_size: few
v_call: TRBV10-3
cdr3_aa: CAISATTGQIEAFF
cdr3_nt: TGTGCCATCAGTGCTACAACGGGACAGATTGAAGCTTTCTTT

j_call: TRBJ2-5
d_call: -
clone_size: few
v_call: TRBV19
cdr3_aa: CASSAHRDIQETQYF
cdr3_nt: TGTGCCAGTAGTGCCCACAGGGACATCCAAGAGACCCAGTACTTC

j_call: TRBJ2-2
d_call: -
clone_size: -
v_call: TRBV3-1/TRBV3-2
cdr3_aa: CASTASGRENTGELFF
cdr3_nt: TGTGCCAGTACGGCTAGTGGCAGGGAGAACACCGGGGAGCTGTTTTTT

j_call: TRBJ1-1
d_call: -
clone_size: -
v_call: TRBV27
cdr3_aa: CASSLKDGGAFEAFF
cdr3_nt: TGTGCCAGCAGTTTAAAAGACGGCGGGGCGTTTGAAGCTTTCTTT

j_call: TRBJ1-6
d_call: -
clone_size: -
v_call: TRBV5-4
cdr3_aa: CASSKPNRDSPLHF
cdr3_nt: TGTGCCAGCAGCAAACCTAACAGGGATTCACCCCTCCACTTT

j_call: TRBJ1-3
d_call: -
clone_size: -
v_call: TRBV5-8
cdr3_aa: CASSLEEATIYF
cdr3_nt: TGTGCCAGCAGCTTGGAAGAAGCCACCATATATTTT

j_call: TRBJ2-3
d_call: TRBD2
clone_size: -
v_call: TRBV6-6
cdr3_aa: CASSPVGVSGGARVIDTQYF
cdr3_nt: TGTGCCAGCAGCCCCGTGGGAGTGAGCGGGGGGGCGAGGGTGATAGATACGCAGTATTTT

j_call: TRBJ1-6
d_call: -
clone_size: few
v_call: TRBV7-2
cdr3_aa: CASSIFTGNSPLHF
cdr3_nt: TGTGCCAGCAGTATTTTTACAGGGAATTCACCCCTCCACTTT

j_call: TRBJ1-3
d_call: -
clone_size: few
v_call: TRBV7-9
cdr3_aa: CASSSVNSGGNTIYF
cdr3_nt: TGTGCCAGCAGCTCAGTTAATTCGGGAGGAAACACCATATATTTT

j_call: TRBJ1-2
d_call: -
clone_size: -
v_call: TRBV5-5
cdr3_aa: CASSRGGSNYGYTF
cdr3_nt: TGTGCCAGCAGCCGGGGGGGCAGTAACTATGGCTACACCTTC

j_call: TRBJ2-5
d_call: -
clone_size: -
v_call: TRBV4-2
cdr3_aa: CASSQALEGAETQYF
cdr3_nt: TGTGCCAGCAGCCAGGCCCTGGAGGGAGCGGAGACCCAGTACTTC

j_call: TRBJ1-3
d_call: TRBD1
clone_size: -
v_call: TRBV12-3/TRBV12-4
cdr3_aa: CASNTIGGNTIYF
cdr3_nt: TGTGCCAGCAATACCATAGGGGGCAACACCATATATTTT

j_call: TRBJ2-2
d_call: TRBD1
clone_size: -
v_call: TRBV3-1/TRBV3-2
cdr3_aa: CASSPRQGYVTGELFF
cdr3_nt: TGTGCCAGCAGCCCAAGACAGGGGTACGTCACCGGGGAGCTGTTTTTT

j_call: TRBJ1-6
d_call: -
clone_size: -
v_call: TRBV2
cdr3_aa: CASRRGPRESPLHF
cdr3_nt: TGTGCCAGCAGACGAGGTCCGAGGGAATCACCCCTCCACTTT

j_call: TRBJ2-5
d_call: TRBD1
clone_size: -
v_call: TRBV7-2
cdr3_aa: CASRSRGIGETQYF
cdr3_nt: TGTGCCAGCAGGTCCAGGGGGATCGGAGAGACCCAGTACTTC

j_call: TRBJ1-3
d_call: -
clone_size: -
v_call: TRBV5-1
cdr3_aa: CASSSVTGNTIYF
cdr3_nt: TGCGCCAGCAGCTCGGTGACTGGAAACACCATATATTTT

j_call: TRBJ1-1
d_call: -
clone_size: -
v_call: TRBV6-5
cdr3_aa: CASSYSPGDTEAFF
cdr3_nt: TGTGCCAGCAGTTACTCACCAGGGGACACTGAAGCTTTCTTT

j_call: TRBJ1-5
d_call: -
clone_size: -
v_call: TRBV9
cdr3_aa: CASSVEGGNQPQHF
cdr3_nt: TGTGCCAGCAGCGTAGAAGGGGGCAATCAGCCCCAGCATTTT

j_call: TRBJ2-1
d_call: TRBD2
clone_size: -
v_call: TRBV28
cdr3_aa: CASSSGTSGYNEQFF
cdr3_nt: TGTGCCAGCAGTTCCGGGACTAGCGGATACAATGAGCAGTTCTTC

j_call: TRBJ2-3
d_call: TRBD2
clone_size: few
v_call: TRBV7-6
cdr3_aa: CASSSRTSGGTDTQYF
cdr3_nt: TGTGCCAGCAGCTCACGGACTAGCGGGGGGACAGATACGCAGTATTTT

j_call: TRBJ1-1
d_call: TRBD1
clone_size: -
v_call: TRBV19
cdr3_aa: CASSTDRGGMNTEAFF
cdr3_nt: TGTGCCAGTAGTACGGACAGGGGGGGCATGAACACTGAAGCTTTCTTT

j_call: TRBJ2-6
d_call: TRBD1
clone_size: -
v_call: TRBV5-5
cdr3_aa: CASSLTYIGQGARGANVLTF
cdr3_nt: TGTGCCAGCAGCTTAACTTACATCGGACAGGGGGCGCGTGGGGCCAACGTCCTGACTTTC

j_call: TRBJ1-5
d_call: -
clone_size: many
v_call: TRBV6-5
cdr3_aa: CASSLPGNSNQPQHF
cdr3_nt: TGTGCCAGCAGTTTACCGGGGAATAGCAATCAGCCCCAGCATTTT

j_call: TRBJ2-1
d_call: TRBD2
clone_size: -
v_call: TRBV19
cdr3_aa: CASSTLAGGQVEQFF
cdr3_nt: TGTGCCAGTAGTACCCTAGCGGGGGGGCAAGTTGAGCAGTTCTTC

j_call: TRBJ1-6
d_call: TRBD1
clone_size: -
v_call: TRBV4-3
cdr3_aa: CASSQGQGASSYNSPLHF
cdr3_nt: TGCGCCAGCAGCCAAGGACAGGGGGCGAGCTCCTATAATTCACCCCTCCACTTT

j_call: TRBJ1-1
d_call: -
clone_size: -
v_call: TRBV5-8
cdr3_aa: CASRKDRANTEAFF
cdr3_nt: TGTGCCAGCAGGAAGGACAGAGCGAACACTGAAGCTTTCTTT

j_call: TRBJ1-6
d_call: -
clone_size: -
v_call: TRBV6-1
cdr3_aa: CASSEQGGAYNSPLHF
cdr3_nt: TGTGCCAGCAGTGAACAAGGAGGGGCCTATAATTCACCCCTCCACTTT

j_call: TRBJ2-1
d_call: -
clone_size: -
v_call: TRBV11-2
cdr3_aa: CASSHRDSFGNEQFF
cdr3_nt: TGTGCCAGCAGCCACCGGGACTCCTTCGGGAATGAGCAGTTCTTC

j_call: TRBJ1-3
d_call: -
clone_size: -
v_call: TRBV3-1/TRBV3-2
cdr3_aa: CASSQVGSGNTIYF
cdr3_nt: TGTGCCAGCAGCCAAGTCGGCTCTGGAAACACCATATATTTT

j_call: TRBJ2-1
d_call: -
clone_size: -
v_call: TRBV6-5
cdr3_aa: CASSSGGVNNEQFF
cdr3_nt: TGTGCCAGCAGCAGCGGCGGGGTGAACAATGAGCAGTTCTTC

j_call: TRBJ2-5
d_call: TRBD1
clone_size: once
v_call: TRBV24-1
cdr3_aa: CATSLGGQGSETQYF
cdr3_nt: TGTGCCACCAGTCTGGGGGGACAGGGGTCCGAGACCCAGTACTTC

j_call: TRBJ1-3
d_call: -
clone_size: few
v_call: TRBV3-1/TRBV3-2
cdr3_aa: CASSQGGFLSGNTIYF
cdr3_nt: TGTGCCAGCAGCCAAGGCGGGTTTCTCTCTGGAAACACCATATATTTT

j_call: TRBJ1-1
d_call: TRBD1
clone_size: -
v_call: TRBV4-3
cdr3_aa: CASSQDYRGTGATEAFF
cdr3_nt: TGCGCCAGCAGCCAAGATTATCGGGGGACAGGGGCCACTGAAGCTTTCTTT

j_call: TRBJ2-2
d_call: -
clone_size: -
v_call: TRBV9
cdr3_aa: CASSVVEAGELFF
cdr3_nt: TGTGCCAGCAGCGTAGTCGAGGCCGGGGAGCTGTTTTTT

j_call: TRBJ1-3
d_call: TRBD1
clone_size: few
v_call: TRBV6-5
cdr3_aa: CASKTGSGNTIYF
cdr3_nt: TGTGCCAGCAAGACAGGGTCTGGAAACACCATATATTTT

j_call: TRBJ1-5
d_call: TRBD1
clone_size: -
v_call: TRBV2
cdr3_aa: CASSEGRTGGANRHF
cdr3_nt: TGTGCCAGCAGTGAGGGCAGGACAGGGGGCGCAAACCGGCATTTT

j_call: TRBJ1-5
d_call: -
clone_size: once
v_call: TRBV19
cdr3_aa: CASSSFSGSNQPQHF
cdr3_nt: TGTGCCAGTAGTAGTTTTTCGGGTAGCAATCAGCCCCAGCATTTT

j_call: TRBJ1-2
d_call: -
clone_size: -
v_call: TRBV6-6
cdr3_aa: CASSWGDDTLYGYTF
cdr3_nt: TGTGCCAGCAGTTGGGGGGACGATACGCTCTATGGCTACACCTTC

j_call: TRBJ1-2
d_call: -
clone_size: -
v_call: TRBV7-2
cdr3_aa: CASSLVGSGNYGYTF
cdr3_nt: TGTGCCAGCAGCTTAGTAGGATCGGGAAACTATGGCTACACCTTC